The 27 T cell receptor beta chains in this list originate from one sample, sequenced in a study of blood T cell repertoires in COVID-19. Profiled with immunoSEQ multiplex PCR; TCRdb holds only in-frame clones, not every one. Altogether over 200,000 clones are present, roughly 88% being singletons, with the ten largest covering around 3.6%. Sequencing was done on a sample of PBMCs or T cells enriched from blood (not recorded which). The receptors here all came from a woman aged 25 to 39 who had been exposed to COVID-19.

The table lists this clone with a count of one. The J gene is TRBJ2-2, the V gene TRBV9; maybe TRBD2 (6 bases). The CDR3 is made up of 16 amino acids. Trimming shortened V by 0 bases and J by 1 base, and 10 bases separated the two germline ends. Per germline, CDR1 SGDLS and CDR2 YYNGEE. The CDR3 sequence: CASSVGPAGNTGELFF. The CDR3 DNA sequence: TGTGCCAGCAGCGTAGGTCCAGCGGGGAACACCGGGGAGCTGTTTTTT. The variable domain in full, completed from reference TRBV9 and TRBJ2-2, reads DSGVTQTPKHLITATGQRVTLRCSPRSGDLSVYWYQQSLDQGLQFLIQYYNGEERAKGNILERFSAQQFPDLHSELNLSSLELGDSALYFCASSVGPAGNTGELFFGEGSRLTVL.

This rearrangement joins TRBV2 to TRBJ2-7; no clear D gene. Germline CDR1 is SNHLY and CDR2 is FYNNEI. The CDR3 contains 16 residues. The V and J ends lost 2 bases and 2 bases respectively, with 16 bases between them. The CDR3 is CASSEKFLDFTYEQYF. The DNA of the CDR3 is TGTGCCAGCAGTGAAAAGTTTCTCGACTTTACCTACGAGCAGTACTTC.

The chain is built from TRBV11-3 and TRBJ2-1; 10 bases match TRBD2. The trim removed 5 bases at V and 7 bases at J, leaving 17 bases unmatched. Germline values: CDR1 SGHNT, CDR2 YENEEA. This CDR3 has 18 residues. CDR3 nucleotide sequence: TGTGCCAGCAGCCCTACGGACAAGCGGGAGGGGACTCAAAATGAGCAGTTCTTC. It yields the protein CASSPTDKREGTQNEQFF.

This clone appeared once. The V and J genes are TRBV4-2 and TRBJ2-5, with 10 positions matching TRBD2. V trimming: 1 base; J trimming: 4 bases; junction bases outside the gene matches: 12. Looked up from germline, CDR1 is LGHNA and CDR2 is YNFKEQ. This CDR3 has 18 amino acids. This CDR3 reads CASSQGKGAGGGRETQYF. CDR3 DNA: TGTGCCAGCAGCCAAGGGAAAGGAGCGGGAGGGGGGAGAGAGACCCAGTACTTC.

This sequence joins TRBV10-2 and TRBJ1-6; D is uncertain. Trimming took 2 bases from V and 7 from J, leaving 9 bases between them. The CDR3 is made up of 14 amino acids. Germline CDR1 reads WSHSY; CDR2 reads SAAADI. For the CDR3, the DNA is TGCGCCAGCAGTGAGCTTCAGATGAATTCACCCCTCCACTTT. Protein product: CASSELQMNSPLHF.

This rearrangement joins TRBV18 to TRBJ2-5; TRBD1 matches at 7 bases. The CDR3 is made up of 15 amino acids. V was clipped by 3 bases and J by 1 base; unmatched bases: 5. From germline, CDR1 is KGHSH and CDR2 LQKENI. In DNA form, the CDR3 reads TGTGCCAGCTCACCGACAGGGAAGGGCCAAGAGACCCAGTACTTC. It translates to CASSPTGKGQETQYF.

The chain joins TRBV3-1 (or the pseudogene TRBV3-2) to TRBJ2-1, with 8 bases fitting TRBD2. The germline CDR1 and CDR2 sequences are LGHDT and YNNKEL (reference sequence). The CDR3 extends over 13 amino acids. The V gene end was trimmed by 2 bases and the J gene end by 9 bases; junction bases not matched to a gene: 3. CDR3 sequence reads: CASSQPGRAEQFF. The DNA of the CDR3 is TGTGCCAGCAGCCAACCCGGGAGGGCTGAGCAGTTCTTC.

The chain is built from TRBV24-1 and TRBJ2-1, with D unresolved. Trimming shortened V by 3 bases and J by 2 bases, and 4 bases separated the two germline ends. This CDR3 region has 13 residues. Germline V CDR1 and CDR2: KGHDR, SFDVKD. The DNA for the CDR3 is TGTGCCACCAGTGATGGCCCCTACAATGAGCAGTTCTTC. Protein sequence: CATSDGPYNEQFF.

This clone was counted only a few times. This CDR3 reads CASVRQGTITEAFF. The CDR3 DNA reads TGTGCCAGTGTAAGACAGGGAACAATCACTGAAGCTTTCTTT. The chain recombines TRBV19 with TRBJ1-1; 7 bases map to TRBD1. Germline-derived CDR1 and CDR2 are LNHDA and SQIVND (reference sequence). V trimming: 8 bases; J trimming: 4 bases; junction bases outside the gene matches: 10. The CDR3 length is 14 residues.

This chain joins TRBV28 and TRBJ2-3; 10 positions agree with TRBD2. Germline assignment: CDR1 MDHEN and CDR2 SYDVKM. Trimming took 5 bases from V and 2 from J; bases not matched to a gene: 7. The CDR3 consists of 16 residues. The DNA of the CDR3 is TGTGCCAGCAGTCCGCGACTAGCGGGTAACACAGATACGCAGTATTTT. As protein: CASSPRLAGNTDTQYF.

The chain carries TRBV27 and TRBJ2-7; unclear D gene. Germline CDR1 is MNHEY and CDR2 is SMNVEV (reference sequence). Deletions cut 0 bases from V and 0 bases from J, with 6 bases between. The CDR3 is made up of 14 amino acids. CDR3 DNA: TGTGCCAGCAGTTTATCTTCGGGCTCCTACGAGCAGTACTTC. It encodes CASSLSSGSYEQYF.

The chain uses TRBV7-9 and TRBJ1-2; perhaps TRBD1 as D (5 bases). Trimming left V 3 bases short and J 6 bases short, with 11 bases between. The CDR3 extends over 13 amino acids. Per germline, CDR1 SEHNR and CDR2 FQNEAQ (reference sequence). CDR3 amino acids: CASSLLQGDGYTF. The CDR3, as DNA: TGTGCCAGCAGCTTGCTCCAGGGTGATGGCTACACCTTC.

V and J are TRBV3-1 (or the pseudogene TRBV3-2) and TRBJ1-2; 8 positions match TRBD1. The CDR3 contains 14 residues. V was clipped by 3 bases and J by 5 bases; unmatched bases: 5. From germline, CDR1 is LGHDT and CDR2 YNNKEL (reference sequence). Here the CDR3 reads CASSQIQGGYGYTF. CDR3 bases: TGTGCCAGCAGCCAGATACAGGGGGGATATGGCTACACCTTC.

This clone was recorded only once. Written as DNA, the CDR3 is TGTGCCAGCAGTTCCTATTTAGCTAACTATGGCTACACCTTC. Its protein product is CASSSYLANYGYTF. The chain recombines TRBV6-5 with TRBJ1-2; no clear D. V lost 4 bases, J lost 0 bases, and 9 bases lay in between. The CDR3 has 14 amino acids. The germline V gene has CDR1 MNHEY and CDR2 SVGAGI.

The genes are TRBV13 and TRBJ2-7, with 7 positions matching TRBD1. In germline, CDR1 is PRHDT, CDR2 FYEKMQ (reference sequence). CDR3 size: 16 residues. The J segment lost 0 bases and the V segment lost 5 bases, leaving 10 bases of the junction unmatched. The CDR3 here is CASSQLTGVSSYEQYF. CDR3 bases: TGTGCCAGCAGCCAATTAACAGGGGTGAGCTCCTACGAGCAGTACTTC.

In its sample, this clone was seen a few times. The rearrangement joins TRBV15 to TRBJ1-4; tentative D call: TRBD1 (5 bases). Germline CDR1 is LNHNV and CDR2 is YYDKDF (reference sequence). The CDR3 has 13 amino acids. Deletions cut 5 bases from V and 5 bases from J, with 9 bases between. The CDR3 is CATSGGANEKLFF. The CDR3 DNA sequence: TGTGCCACCAGCGGCGGGGCGAATGAAAAACTGTTTTTT.

This clone came up a few times. The CDR3 DNA is TGTGCCATCAGTGGGCAGAACTATGGCTACACCTTC. This gives the protein CAISGQNYGYTF. V gene TRBV10-3 combines with J gene TRBJ1-2; D remains ambiguous. This CDR3 is 12 amino acids long. V was trimmed by 4 bases and J by 2 bases, leaving 5 bases between them. Germline assignment: CDR1 ENHRY and CDR2 SYGVKD.

This sequence joins TRBV7-9 and TRBJ2-1; D is undetermined. Looked up from germline, CDR1 is SEHNR and CDR2 is FQNEAQ (reference sequence). Trimming shortened V by 4 bases and J by 3 bases, and 4 bases separated the two germline ends. This CDR3 comprises 12 residues. The CDR3 DNA is TGTGCCAGCAGCTCCTTCTACAATGAGCAGTTCTTC. It codes for CASSSFYNEQFF.

The rearrangement uses TRBV11-2 and TRBJ1-2; D call uncertain. The CDR3 sequence is 13 residues long. V shed 1 base and J shed 9 bases, with 12 bases lying between them. Germline-derived CDR1 and CDR2 are SGHAT and FQNNGV. The CDR3: CASSLGQAGSYTF. CDR3 nucleotides: TGTGCCAGCAGCTTAGGGCAGGCGGGAAGCTACACCTTC.

The CDR3 protein is CASSPPTAPSYEQYF. For the CDR3, the DNA is TGTGCCAGCAGTCCTCCGACAGCCCCTTCCTACGAGCAGTACTTC. The chain links TRBV28 to TRBJ2-7, with a tentative D call TRBD1 (5 bases). The CDR3 loop spans 15 amino acids. Germline V gives CDR1 MDHEN, CDR2 SYDVKM. V lost 5 bases to trimming and J lost 1 base, with 15 bases between them.

The chain carries TRBV3-1 (or the pseudogene TRBV3-2) and TRBJ2-1, with TRBD2 as a possible D gene (6 bases). This CDR3 is built from 14 residues. Looked up from germline, CDR1 is LGHDT and CDR2 is YNNKEL (reference sequence). V was cut by 5 bases and J by 12 bases, with 20 bases left in between. The CDR3 here is CASSARDSRHAQFF. The CDR3 coding sequence is TGTGCCAGCAGCGCCCGGGACTCCCGACATGCGCAGTTCTTC.

As to this clone: Additional DNA sequences in this sample encode the identical CDR3. The chain recombines TRBV27 with TRBJ1-2; D is undetermined. The CDR3 totals 13 residues. Deletions cut 3 bases from V and 2 bases from J, with 7 bases between. The germline V gene encodes CDR1 MNHEY and CDR2 SMNVEV (reference sequence). The CDR3 nucleotides are TGTGCCAGCAGTTTTAGGGAGAACTATGGCTACACCTTC. The encoded protein is CASSFRENYGYTF.

This clone has just one count. The CDR3 DNA reads TGTGCCAGCTCACCTCTACGGACAGGGGGTAACTATGGCTACACCTTC. Encoded protein: CASSPLRTGGNYGYTF. J is TRBJ1-2 and V is TRBV18, with 10 positions matching TRBD1. The CDR3 loop spans 16 amino acids. Germline V gene data show CDR1 as KGHSH and CDR2 as LQKENI. Losses at the gene ends were 3 bases for V and 1 base for J; bases not matched to a gene: 5.

V usage is TRBV7-9 and J usage is TRBJ2-1; a possible D gene is TRBD2 (5 bases). Trimming took 3 bases from V and 3 from J, leaving 15 bases between them. The CDR3 loop spans 16 amino acids. Germline CDR1 reads SEHNR; CDR2 reads FQNEAQ (reference sequence). CDR3 in amino acids: CASSFLPRADYNEQFF. The CDR3 coding sequence is TGTGCCAGCAGCTTTCTCCCGAGAGCGGACTACAATGAGCAGTTCTTC.

The chain combines TRBV28 with TRBJ2-7; a possible D gene is TRBD2 (6 bases). V shed 2 bases and J shed 6 bases, with 11 bases lying between them. Germline assignment: CDR1 MDHEN and CDR2 SYDVKM. This CDR3 contains 13 residues. CDR3 sequence (DNA): TGTGCCAGCAGTTTAGGGGGGTTCTCCGAGCAGTACTTC. Translating gives CASSLGGFSEQYF.

The chain uses TRBV5-4 and TRBJ1-1; a possible D gene is TRBD1 (6 bases). Germline CDR1 and CDR2: SGHNT and YYREEE (reference sequence). This CDR3 has 15 amino acids. Trimming stripped 4 bases from V and 6 bases from J, with 19 bases between. The CDR3, as DNA: TGTGCCAGCAGCATGCTGGACAGCGCAGATCCTGAAGCTTTCTTT. Translated: CASSMLDSADPEAFF.

V usage is TRBV24-1 and J usage is TRBJ2-2; D may be TRBD1 (5 bases). V lost 9 bases to trimming and J lost 3 bases, with 10 bases between them. The germline V gene has CDR1 KGHDR and CDR2 SFDVKD. The CDR3 is made up of 13 amino acids. Written as DNA, the CDR3 is TGTGCCACCGGGCAGGGATACACCGGGGAGCTGTTTTTT. This translates into CATGQGYTGELFF.